A selection of T cell receptor beta chains follows, all from one sample in a study of blood T cell repertoires in COVID-19. The table came from immunoSEQ multiplex PCR; TCRdb's copy has only in-frame clones and leaves some out. The repertoire holds about 280,000 clones, with roughly 85% as singletons. Source material: peripheral blood. The receptors were gathered from a human donor in a cohort sampled during active COVID-19. The CDR3 runs from the conserved cysteine through the conserved F or W. Fields, in order: J gene, V gene, clone size, D gene, CDR3 DNA, CDR3 protein. D genes are given only for firm matches. Some rows have no size entry. The others give once, few or many, or a class for an expanded clone.

J gene: TRBJ1-4; V gene: TRBV21-1; clone size: -; D gene: -; CDR3 DNA: TGTGCCAGCAAGGGAGGGGTCCTCAAACTGTTTTTT; CDR3 protein: CASKGGVLKLFF
J gene: TRBJ2-6; V gene: TRBV21-1; clone size: once; D gene: -; CDR3 DNA: TGTGCCAGCCATCACCACTACTCTGGGGCCAACGTCCTGACTTTC; CDR3 protein: CASHHHYSGANVLTF
J gene: TRBJ1-2; V gene: TRBV6-5; clone size: -; D gene: -; CDR3 DNA: TGTGCCAGCAGTTACTCAGCAGGGCAGGACTATGGCTACACCTTC; CDR3 protein: CASSYSAGQDYGYTF
J gene: TRBJ1-5; V gene: TRBV28; clone size: -; D gene: -; CDR3 DNA: TGTGCCAGCAGTTTAACGGGAAATCAGCCCCAGCATTTT; CDR3 protein: CASSLTGNQPQHF
J gene: TRBJ2-5; V gene: TRBV15; clone size: -; D gene: -; CDR3 DNA: TGTGCCACCAGCAGACGGACAGACCAAACCCCACACTTC; CDR3 protein: CATSRRTDQTPHF
J gene: TRBJ1-2; V gene: TRBV9; clone size: -; D gene: TRBD1; CDR3 DNA: TGTGCCAGCAGCGTAGGAGGGGGCCATGGCTACACCTTC; CDR3 protein: CASSVGGGHGYTF
J gene: TRBJ2-4; V gene: TRBV27; clone size: once; D gene: -; CDR3 DNA: TGTGCCAGCAGTCCTGAGGCTAGCGGGACAGGCATTCAGTACTTC; CDR3 protein: CASSPEASGTGIQYF
J gene: TRBJ2-2; V gene: TRBV5-1; clone size: -; D gene: -; CDR3 DNA: TGCGCCAGCAGCTTGGCACTAGCGAACACCGGGGAGCTGTTTTTT; CDR3 protein: CASSLALANTGELFF
J gene: TRBJ2-3; V gene: TRBV19; clone size: -; D gene: TRBD1; CDR3 DNA: TGTGCCAGTAGGACGGACAGGGATAGCACAGATACGCAGTATTTT; CDR3 protein: CASRTDRDSTDTQYF
J gene: TRBJ2-7; V gene: TRBV5-5; clone size: -; D gene: -; CDR3 DNA: TGTGCCAGCAGCACGTCAGATTCCTACGAGCAGTACTTC; CDR3 protein: CASSTSDSYEQYF
J gene: TRBJ2-3; V gene: TRBV2; clone size: -; D gene: -; CDR3 DNA: TGTGCCAGCTTTGGCGGAGGTGATACGCAGTATTTT; CDR3 protein: CASFGGGDTQYF
J gene: TRBJ1-6; V gene: TRBV5-4; clone size: few; D gene: TRBD1; CDR3 DNA: TGTGCCAGCAGCTTGGACAGGGGGACTTATTCACCCCTCCACTTT; CDR3 protein: CASSLDRGTYSPLHF
J gene: TRBJ1-5; V gene: TRBV7-2; clone size: -; D gene: TRBD1; CDR3 DNA: TGTGCCAGCAGCAGGACAGGGGCGAATCAGCCCCAGCATTTT; CDR3 protein: CASSRTGANQPQHF
J gene: TRBJ2-1; V gene: TRBV15; clone size: -; D gene: TRBD1; CDR3 DNA: TGTGCCACCAGCAGAGAGCACGGGACAGGATACAATGAGCAGTTCTTC; CDR3 protein: CATSREHGTGYNEQFF
J gene: TRBJ2-3; V gene: TRBV5-1; clone size: -; D gene: TRBD2; CDR3 DNA: TGCGCCAGCAGCTTGGCGGGGACTAGCAACCCAGATACGCAGTATTTT; CDR3 protein: CASSLAGTSNPDTQYF
J gene: TRBJ2-5; V gene: TRBV12-5; clone size: -; D gene: TRBD2; CDR3 DNA: TGTGCTAGTGGTTTGGTAAGGAGCGGGGACCACCAAGAGACCCAGTACTTC; CDR3 protein: CASGLVRSGDHQETQYF
J gene: TRBJ2-1; V gene: TRBV29-1; clone size: -; D gene: -; CDR3 DNA: TGCAGCGTTGAAACAGGAGCCTACAATGAGCAGTTCTTC; CDR3 protein: CSVETGAYNEQFF
J gene: TRBJ2-7; V gene: TRBV27; clone size: once; D gene: TRBD1; CDR3 DNA: TGTGCCAGCAGTAGGACAGGGCCGAACGAGCAGTACTTC; CDR3 protein: CASSRTGPNEQYF
J gene: TRBJ1-5; V gene: TRBV27; clone size: -; D gene: -; CDR3 DNA: TGTGCCAGCAGTTGGACAGTCAATCAGCCCCAGCATTTT; CDR3 protein: CASSWTVNQPQHF
J gene: TRBJ2-7; V gene: TRBV7-2; clone size: few; D gene: -; CDR3 DNA: TGTGCCAGCAGCGGGCGATTAGCGGTCTCCTACGAGCAGTACTTC; CDR3 protein: CASSGRLAVSYEQYF
J gene: TRBJ1-5; V gene: TRBV28; clone size: -; D gene: -; CDR3 DNA: TGTGCCAGCAGTTTTGCGGATCAGCCCCAGCATTTT; CDR3 protein: CASSFADQPQHF
J gene: TRBJ2-5; V gene: TRBV18; clone size: few; D gene: TRBD2; CDR3 DNA: TGTGCCAGCTCACCACGGGCTAGCGGGAGTGTCCAAGAGACCCAGTACTTC; CDR3 protein: CASSPRASGSVQETQYF
J gene: TRBJ2-5; V gene: TRBV11-3; clone size: -; D gene: -; CDR3 DNA: TGTGCCAGCAGCTTATACGGGGGAATCCAAGAGACCCAGTACTTC; CDR3 protein: CASSLYGGIQETQYF
J gene: TRBJ2-1; V gene: TRBV19; clone size: -; D gene: -; CDR3 DNA: TGTGCCAGTAGATCGGAGCGGATCAACTACAATGAGCAGTTCTTC; CDR3 protein: CASRSERINYNEQFF
J gene: TRBJ1-6; V gene: TRBV7-3; clone size: -; D gene: -; CDR3 DNA: TGTGCCAGCAGCCACCAGGGGAATTCACCCCTCCACTTT; CDR3 protein: CASSHQGNSPLHF
J gene: TRBJ1-5; V gene: TRBV6-2/TRBV6-3; clone size: -; D gene: TRBD1; CDR3 DNA: TGTGCCAGCAGTTGGGACAGGTCTGGGCAGCCCCAGCATTTT; CDR3 protein: CASSWDRSGQPQHF
J gene: TRBJ2-2; V gene: TRBV20-1; clone size: -; D gene: -; CDR3 DNA: TGCAGTGCTAGTAGCCCAAACACCGGGGAGCTGTTTTTT; CDR3 protein: CSASSPNTGELFF
J gene: TRBJ1-2; V gene: TRBV6-5; clone size: -; D gene: TRBD1; CDR3 DNA: TGTGCCAGCAGCGCCACAGGGGGCCTTTACTATGGCTACACCTTC; CDR3 protein: CASSATGGLYYGYTF
J gene: TRBJ2-1; V gene: TRBV18; clone size: -; D gene: TRBD2; CDR3 DNA: TGTGCCAGCTCACCCCAAACTAGCGGGAGGGCCAATGAGCAGTTCTTC; CDR3 protein: CASSPQTSGRANEQFF
J gene: TRBJ1-1; V gene: TRBV19; clone size: -; D gene: TRBD1; CDR3 DNA: TGTGCCAGTAGTACCGGGGACAGGGTTAATTCTGAAGCTTTCTTT; CDR3 protein: CASSTGDRVNSEAFF
J gene: TRBJ2-5; V gene: TRBV19; clone size: -; D gene: TRBD2; CDR3 DNA: TGTGCCAGTAGTCCTTTCGGCGGGGGGCGAGAGACCCAGTACTTC; CDR3 protein: CASSPFGGGRETQYF
J gene: TRBJ2-2; V gene: TRBV5-1; clone size: -; D gene: -; CDR3 DNA: TGCGCCAGCAGCTTGGATATCGGGGAGCTGTTTTTT; CDR3 protein: CASSLDIGELFF
J gene: TRBJ2-2; V gene: TRBV6-5; clone size: -; D gene: -; CDR3 DNA: TGTGCCAGCAGGCAGGGCCTTCCCGGGGAGCTGTTTTTT; CDR3 protein: CASRQGLPGELFF
J gene: TRBJ2-5; V gene: TRBV7-2; clone size: -; D gene: -; CDR3 DNA: TGTGCCAGCAGCGCCCAGGGAGAGACCCAGTACTTC; CDR3 protein: CASSAQGETQYF
J gene: TRBJ2-3; V gene: TRBV7-2; clone size: -; D gene: TRBD1; CDR3 DNA: TGTGCCAGCAGCTTACGGTGGGACAGGGGCGTCGATACGCAGTATTTT; CDR3 protein: CASSLRWDRGVDTQYF
J gene: TRBJ2-3; V gene: TRBV9; clone size: -; D gene: TRBD2; CDR3 DNA: TGTGCCAGCAGCGTAGCTCGGGGGTCATTAAAGCGGGAGGGCCCGGGCACAGATACGCAGTATTTT; CDR3 protein: CASSVARGSLKREGPGTDTQYF
J gene: TRBJ2-2; V gene: TRBV14; clone size: -; D gene: TRBD1; CDR3 DNA: TGTGCCAGCAGTCGCGAGGGGGCGCGGACCGGGGAGCTGTTTTTT; CDR3 protein: CASSREGARTGELFF
J gene: TRBJ2-6; V gene: TRBV19; clone size: -; D gene: -; CDR3 DNA: TGTGCCAGTAGTACCTTGGGCGGGATAGGGGCCAACGTCCTGACTTTC; CDR3 protein: CASSTLGGIGANVLTF
J gene: TRBJ2-1; V gene: TRBV24-1; clone size: -; D gene: -; CDR3 DNA: TGTGCCACCAGTGGACCTAGCAGGAATGAGCAGTTCTTC; CDR3 protein: CATSGPSRNEQFF
J gene: TRBJ1-3; V gene: TRBV28; clone size: -; D gene: TRBD1; CDR3 DNA: TGTGCCAGCAGTTCCGCACAGGGGGTAGGAAACACCATATATTTT; CDR3 protein: CASSSAQGVGNTIYF
J gene: TRBJ1-6; V gene: TRBV2; clone size: -; D gene: -; CDR3 DNA: TGTGCCAGCAGAGGAGGACCAGGAGAAAGCTCCTATAATTCACCCCTCCACTTT; CDR3 protein: CASRGGPGESSYNSPLHF
J gene: TRBJ2-1; V gene: TRBV15; clone size: -; D gene: -; CDR3 DNA: TGTGCCACCAGCAGAAGGCCAGGAGAGCAGTTCTTC; CDR3 protein: CATSRRPGEQFF
J gene: TRBJ2-5; V gene: TRBV27; clone size: -; D gene: -; CDR3 DNA: TGTGCCAGCACAAGCCTAACCGGCAGGGAGACCCAGTACTTC; CDR3 protein: CASTSLTGRETQYF
J gene: TRBJ1-5; V gene: TRBV29-1; clone size: -; D gene: -; CDR3 DNA: TGCAGCGTTGGACAGAATAGCAATCAGCCCCAGCATTTT; CDR3 protein: CSVGQNSNQPQHF
J gene: TRBJ1-2; V gene: TRBV30; clone size: -; D gene: -; CDR3 DNA: TGTGCCTGGAGTAGATGGGGCGAAAAAGGCTACACCTTC; CDR3 protein: CAWSRWGEKGYTF
J gene: TRBJ1-2; V gene: TRBV5-6; clone size: once; D gene: -; CDR3 DNA: TGTGCCAGCAGCTTGGCCCCAGCACAGGCCTATGGCTACACCTTC; CDR3 protein: CASSLAPAQAYGYTF
J gene: TRBJ1-6; V gene: TRBV7-2; clone size: -; D gene: -; CDR3 DNA: TGTGCCAGCAGCTTAGGGGTCGGGGGATCCCATTCACCCCTCCACTTT; CDR3 protein: CASSLGVGGSHSPLHF
J gene: TRBJ2-1; V gene: TRBV7-3; clone size: -; D gene: -; CDR3 DNA: TGTGCCAGCAGCTTAAAGGCTGGCGGGGTCTCCTACAATGAGCAGTTCTTC; CDR3 protein: CASSLKAGGVSYNEQFF
J gene: TRBJ1-2; V gene: TRBV27; clone size: -; D gene: TRBD1; CDR3 DNA: TGTGCCAGCAGTTCCAGACAGGGCTTGTCTGGTGGCTACACCTTC; CDR3 protein: CASSSRQGLSGGYTF
J gene: TRBJ1-2; V gene: TRBV4-3; clone size: -; D gene: -; CDR3 DNA: TGCGCCAGCAGCCAAGTTAGAAGCGGTTATACAACCTGGAACACCTTC; CDR3 protein: CASSQVRSGYTTWNTF
J gene: TRBJ2-3; V gene: TRBV30; clone size: once; D gene: -; CDR3 DNA: TGTGCCTGGAGTGTAGGGGGTATGGATACGCAGTATTTT; CDR3 protein: CAWSVGGMDTQYF
J gene: TRBJ1-2; V gene: TRBV6-5; clone size: -; D gene: -; CDR3 DNA: TGTGCCAGCACCCCATTCAGGGGCGGATATTATGGCTACACCTTC; CDR3 protein: CASTPFRGGYYGYTF
J gene: TRBJ1-1; V gene: TRBV19; clone size: -; D gene: -; CDR3 DNA: TGTGCCAGTAAGGGGCTGGGGAACACTGAAGCTTTCTTT; CDR3 protein: CASKGLGNTEAFF
J gene: TRBJ1-2; V gene: TRBV28; clone size: -; D gene: -; CDR3 DNA: TGTGCCAGCAGTTTAGCGGCGGGCGCAAGCTATGGCTACACCTTC; CDR3 protein: CASSLAAGASYGYTF
J gene: TRBJ2-3; V gene: TRBV30; clone size: -; D gene: TRBD1; CDR3 DNA: TGTGCCTGGAGTGTACGGGACAGGGGACGGATGGCAGATACGCAGTATTTT; CDR3 protein: CAWSVRDRGRMADTQYF
J gene: TRBJ2-6; V gene: TRBV19; clone size: -; D gene: -; CDR3 DNA: TGTGCCAGTAGTTTATCCGGGACTGGGGCCAACGTCCTGACTTTC; CDR3 protein: CASSLSGTGANVLTF
J gene: TRBJ2-4; V gene: TRBV6-6; clone size: -; D gene: -; CDR3 DNA: TGTGCCAGCAGTCGCACCCGTCAGAGGGAGAGGCAAAACATTCAGTACTTC; CDR3 protein: CASSRTRQRERQNIQYF
J gene: TRBJ1-2; V gene: TRBV20-1; clone size: -; D gene: TRBD1; CDR3 DNA: TGCAGTGCTAGTCGGGGACAGGAGGGGGAACGGGGCTACACCTTC; CDR3 protein: CSASRGQEGERGYTF
J gene: TRBJ2-5; V gene: TRBV20-1; clone size: -; D gene: -; CDR3 DNA: TGCAGTGCTAGGGTAATGCCGGCCCAGTACTTC; CDR3 protein: CSARVMPAQYF
J gene: TRBJ2-3; V gene: TRBV5-1; clone size: -; D gene: -; CDR3 DNA: TGCGCCAGCAGCTTGGTAGCATCAAGCACAGATACGCAGTATTTT; CDR3 protein: CASSLVASSTDTQYF